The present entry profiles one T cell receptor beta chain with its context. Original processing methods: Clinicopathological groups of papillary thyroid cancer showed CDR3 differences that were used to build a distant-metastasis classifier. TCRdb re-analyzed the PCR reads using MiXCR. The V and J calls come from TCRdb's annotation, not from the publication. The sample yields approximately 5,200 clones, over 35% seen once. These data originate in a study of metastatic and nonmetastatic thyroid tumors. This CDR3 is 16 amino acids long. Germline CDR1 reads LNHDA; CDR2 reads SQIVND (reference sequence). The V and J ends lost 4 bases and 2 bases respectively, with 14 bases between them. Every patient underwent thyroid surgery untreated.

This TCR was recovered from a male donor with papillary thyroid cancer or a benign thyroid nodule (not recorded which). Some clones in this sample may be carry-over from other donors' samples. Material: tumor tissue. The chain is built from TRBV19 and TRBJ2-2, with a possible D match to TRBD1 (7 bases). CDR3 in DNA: TGTGCCAGTAGTACTCGACAGGGAGGAAACACCGGGGAGCTGTTTTTT. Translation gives CASSTRQGGNTGELFF.